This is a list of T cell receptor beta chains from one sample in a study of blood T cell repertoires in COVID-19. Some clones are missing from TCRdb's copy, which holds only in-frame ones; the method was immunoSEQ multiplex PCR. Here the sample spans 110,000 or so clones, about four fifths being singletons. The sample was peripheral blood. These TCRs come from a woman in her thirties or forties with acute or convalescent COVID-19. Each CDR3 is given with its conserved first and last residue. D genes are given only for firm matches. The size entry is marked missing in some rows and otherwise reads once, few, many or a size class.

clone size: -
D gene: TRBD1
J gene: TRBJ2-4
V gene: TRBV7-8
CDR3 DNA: TGTGCCAGCAGCTTCAGGAGACAGGGGCTGGGGGCCAAAAACATTCAGTACTTC
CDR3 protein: CASSFRRQGLGAKNIQYF

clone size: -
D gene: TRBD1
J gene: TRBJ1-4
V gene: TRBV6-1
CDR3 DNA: TGTGCCAGCAGTGACAGGGGGATGATTGAAAAACTGTTTTTT
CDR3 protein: CASSDRGMIEKLFF

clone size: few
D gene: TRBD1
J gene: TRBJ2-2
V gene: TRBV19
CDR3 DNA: TGTGCCAGTAGTACGGTCAAGGTGGGACAGCGGCCCACCGGGGAGCTGTTTTTT
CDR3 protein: CASSTVKVGQRPTGELFF

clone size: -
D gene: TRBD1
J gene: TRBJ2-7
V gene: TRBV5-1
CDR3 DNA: TGCGCCAGCAGCTTGGCGAGGGGACAGAACCTCGACTACGAGCAGTACTTC
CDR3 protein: CASSLARGQNLDYEQYF

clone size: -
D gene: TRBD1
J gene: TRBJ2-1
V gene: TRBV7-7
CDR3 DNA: TGTGCCAGCAGCCGGGACAGGGGGACATACAATGAGCAGTTCTTC
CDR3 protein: CASSRDRGTYNEQFF

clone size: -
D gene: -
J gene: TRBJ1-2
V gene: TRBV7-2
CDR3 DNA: TGTGCCAGCAGCTCACGGTCAGGCCTACCCTATGGCTACACCTTC
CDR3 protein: CASSSRSGLPYGYTF

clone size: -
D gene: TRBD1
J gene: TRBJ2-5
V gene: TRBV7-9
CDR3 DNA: TGTGCCAGCAGCTCGGGACAGTCGATCCAAGAGACCCAGTACTTC
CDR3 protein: CASSSGQSIQETQYF

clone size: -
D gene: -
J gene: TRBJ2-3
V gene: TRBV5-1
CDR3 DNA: TGCGCCAGCAGGGCCGGGTCCTTAGATGGGGGGGATACGCAGTATTTT
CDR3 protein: CASRAGSLDGGDTQYF

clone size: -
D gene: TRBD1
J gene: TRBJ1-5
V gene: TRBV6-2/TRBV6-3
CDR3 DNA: TGTGCCAGCAACCCGAACGGACAGGTCTCCCTTACCCAGCATTTT
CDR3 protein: CASNPNGQVSLTQHF

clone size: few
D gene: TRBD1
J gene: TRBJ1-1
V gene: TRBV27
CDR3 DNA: TGTGCCAGCAGTCACTTAGGGACAGAAGAAGCTTTCTTT
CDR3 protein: CASSHLGTEEAFF

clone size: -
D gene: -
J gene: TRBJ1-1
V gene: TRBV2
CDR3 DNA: TGTGCCAGCAGGGGACTCTTCATGAACACTGAAGCTTTCTTT
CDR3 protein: CASRGLFMNTEAFF

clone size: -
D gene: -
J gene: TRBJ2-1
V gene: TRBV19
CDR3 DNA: TGTGCCAGTAGTATACCCCCTTACAATGAGCAGTTCTTC
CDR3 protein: CASSIPPYNEQFF

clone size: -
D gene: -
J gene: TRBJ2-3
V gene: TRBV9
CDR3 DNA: TGTGCCAGCAGCGTAAAGGGGGGCACAGATACGCAGTATTTT
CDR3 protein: CASSVKGGTDTQYF

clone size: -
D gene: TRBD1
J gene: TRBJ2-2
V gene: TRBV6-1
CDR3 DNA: TGTGCCAGCAGTGATCAGACAGGGGGCCCCGGGGAGCTGTTTTTT
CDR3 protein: CASSDQTGGPGELFF

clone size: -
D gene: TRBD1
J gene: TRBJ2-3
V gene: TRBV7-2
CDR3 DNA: TGTGCCAGCAGCTACACACAGGGGAATACGCAGTATTTT
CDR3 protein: CASSYTQGNTQYF

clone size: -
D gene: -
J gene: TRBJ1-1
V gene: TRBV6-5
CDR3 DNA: TGTGCCAGCAACGTGGGGGGGTTCAGGGGCACTGAAGCTTTCTTT
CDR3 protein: CASNVGGFRGTEAFF